This TCR beta chain was captured by sequencing in a study of T cell responses to AZD1222 COVID-19 vaccine. Study outcomes and limitations: In a largely white British group with more females than males, clonal diversity was possibly underestimated.

Concerning this clone: Its specificity is unknown.

Clones were sequenced by immunoSEQ multiplex PCR, and TCRdb holds only the in-frame ones, with some missing. The table shows about 180,000 clones, with roughly 94% occurring only once. Trimming removed 6 bases from V and 2 bases from J; junction bases left unmatched: 13. CDR3 length: 16 amino acids. Germline V gene sequence: CDR1 MNHEY, CDR2 SMNVEV (reference sequence). Sequencing used peripheral blood, obtained 28 days after the second AZD1222 dose. This sequence was found in an adult who received the AZD1222 COVID-19 vaccine. The chain carries TRBV27 and TRBJ2-7; 7 bases are a match to TRBD2. CDR3 sequence (DNA): TGTGCCAGCAGCTTGTGGCGGGAGCGAAAACCCTACGAGCAGTACTTC. It is translated as CASSLWRERKPYEQYF.